This entry is about one T cell receptor beta chain. Its target is not known. Sequencing was performed with immunoSEQ multiplex PCR; in TCRdb, only in-frame clones are kept and a portion is missing. This table has 9,500 to 15,000 clones, approximately 70% appearing once. Checkpoint therapy with ipilimumab 1 mg/kg began 14 to 28 days after transplant. Germline CDR1 KGHSH, CDR2 LQKENI. Trimming took 3 bases from V and 1 from J, leaving 19 bases between them. CDR3 length equals 17 residues. These data are taken from a study of ipilimumab plus nivolumab after autologous stem cell transplantation. Study-level information: The DLBCL group included primary refractory and relapsed cases. General study points: Per the authors, repertoire, Treg and microbiota data justify further study.

Sequencing was performed on PBMCs, taken in a trial of ipilimumab plus nivolumab as post-transplant consolidation. The rearrangement uses TRBV18 and TRBJ2-7; perhaps TRBD1 as D (6 bases). This TCR came from a male donor with diffuse large B-cell lymphoma. The chain's CDR3 is CASSPGRVGQGSYEQYF. CDR3 bases: TGTGCCAGCTCACCGGGGAGAGTAGGTCAGGGGTCCTACGAGCAGTACTTC. The full variable domain, its missing parts supplied by reference TRBV18 and TRBJ2-7, is NAGVMQNPRHLVRRRGQEARLRCSPMKGHSHVYWYRQLPEEGLKFMVYLQKENIIDESGMPKERFSAEFPKEGPSILRIQQVVRGDSAAYFCASSPGRVGQGSYEQYFGPGTRLTVT.